This T cell receptor beta chain was found in a study of radiotherapy plus CTLA-4 blockade in lung cancer. Study summary: Objective responses were seen in about a sixth of patients, disease control in 25% to 35%.

CDR3 size: 15 residues. Germline V gene data show CDR1 as SGHAT and CDR2 as FQNNGV. Trimming shortened V by 4 bases and J by 4 bases, and 14 bases separated the two germline ends. Focal radiation was given together with CTLA-4 blockade (ipilimumab) to patients with chemo-refractory metastatic non-small-cell lung cancer. Clones were read by immunoSEQ multiplex PCR, and TCRdb kept only the in-frame ones, dropping some. The sample lists about 57,000 clones; 70% to 80% were seen once. Sequences were derived from peripheral blood, sampled from a patient treated with radiotherapy plus ipilimumab. This chain uses TRBV11-2 with TRBJ1-3; tentative D call: TRBD1 (5 bases). The TCR originated in a human donor with non-small cell lung cancer who had a complete response to radiotherapy plus ipilimumab. The CDR3 DNA follows: TGTGCCAGCAGCTCCGCGGCAGGGCGAGGAAACACCATATATTTT. Translated: CASSSAAGRGNTIYF.